The clone carrying this TCR beta chain occurred many times. The antigen is unknown. The data derive from a study of CD8 T cells in ankylosing spondylitis. Quantitative 5'-RACE with molecular barcodes generated TCR beta libraries. TCRdb ran MiXCR on the 5' RACE reads and lists one entry per CDR3 protein. The data contain 450,000 to 550,000 distinct CDR3 sequences, about 5.4% of them singletons. V lost 5 bases to trimming and J lost 0 bases; unmatched junction nucleotides: 4. The germline gives CDR1 SGHAT, CDR2 FQNNGV. The CDR3 consists of 15 residues. The study's findings and limits: Seven to nine highly homologous variants formed a TCR beta motif that appeared characteristic of ankylosing spondylitis blood. Disease-linked clones displayed a CD8+ phenotype and appeared relatively rarely in peripheral blood. Before this, some motif variants had been reported in reactive arthritis synovial fluid and blood. Reportedly, matched ankylosing spondylitis synovial fluid was significantly enriched for disease-linked clones.

This chain connects TRBV11-2 to TRBJ1-3; 7 positions match TRBD1. This receptor was taken from a male donor with ankylosing spondylitis. Sequencing was carried out using blood, either unsorted or a sorted T cell fraction (not recorded which). The CDR3 sequence: CASSAGGYSGNTIYF. Here the CDR3 DNA reads TGTGCCAGCAGCGCAGGGGGATACTCTGGAAACACCATATATTTT. Variable domain in full (rest from reference TRBV11-2 and TRBJ1-3): EAGVAQSPRYKIIEKRQSVAFWCNPISGHATLYWYQQILGQGPKLLIQFQNNGVVDDSQLPKDRFSAERLKGVDSTLKIQPAKLEDSAVYLCASSAGGYSGNTIYFGEGSWLTVV.